The present T cell receptor beta chain was sequenced within a study of CD4 and CD8 cells across lung adenocarcinoma regions. Localized lung adenocarcinoma, a non-small cell lung cancer, affected the donors. With V trimmed by 6 bases and J by 16 bases, 19 bases remained unmatched. CDR1 MNHNS and CDR2 SASEGT come from the germline V gene. This CDR3 is 16 amino acids long. In TCRdb, the PCR reads were re-called with MiXCR into one record per CDR3 protein. Counted here are about 3,400 distinct CDR3 sequences, about 57% occurring once; the ten biggest clones make up roughly a third. Sequencing was carried out using CD4+ T cells from the center of a lung tumor. The chain combines TRBV6-1 with TRBJ2-2; 11 nucleotides agree with TRBD2. The TCR comes from a female donor with lung adenocarcinoma. The CD4 and CD8 labels of this study may be unreliable. The CDR3 loop reads CASSQGLAVNTDAQFF. CDR3 DNA sequence: TGTGCCAGCAGCCAGGGACTAGCGGTGAACACCGATGCGCAGTTTTTT.